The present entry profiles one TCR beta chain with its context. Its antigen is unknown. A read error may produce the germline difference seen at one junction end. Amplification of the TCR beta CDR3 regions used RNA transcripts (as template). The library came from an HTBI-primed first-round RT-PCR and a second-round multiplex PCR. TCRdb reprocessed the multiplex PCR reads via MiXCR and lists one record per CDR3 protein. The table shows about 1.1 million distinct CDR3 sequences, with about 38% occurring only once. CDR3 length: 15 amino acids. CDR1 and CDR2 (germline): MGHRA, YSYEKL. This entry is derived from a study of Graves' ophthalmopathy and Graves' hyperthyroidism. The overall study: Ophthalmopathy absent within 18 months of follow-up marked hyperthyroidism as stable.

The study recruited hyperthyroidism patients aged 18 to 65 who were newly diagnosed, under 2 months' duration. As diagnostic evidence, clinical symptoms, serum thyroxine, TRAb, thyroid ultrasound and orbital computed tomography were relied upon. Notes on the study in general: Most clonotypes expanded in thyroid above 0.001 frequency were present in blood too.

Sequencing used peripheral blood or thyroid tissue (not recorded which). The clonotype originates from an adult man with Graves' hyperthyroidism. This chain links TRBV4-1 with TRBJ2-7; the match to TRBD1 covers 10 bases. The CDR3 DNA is TGTGCCAGCAGCCAGGGACAGGGGATAGGCTACGAGCAGTACTTC. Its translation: CASSQGQGIGYEQYF.